Shown below are 27 T cell receptor beta chains from a single sample sequenced in a study of T cells in Graves' hyperthyroidism and ophthalmopathy. TCR beta CDR3 regions were amplified from RNA transcripts. The HTBI primer set was used in a first-round RT-PCR of the TCR CDR3. TCRdb re-derived calls from the multiplex PCR reads in MiXCR, one entry per CDR3 protein. The sample contains over 250,000 distinct CDR3 sequences, around 15% of which appear only once. Specimen: blood. The receptors stem from a woman aged 35 to 49 with Graves' ophthalmopathy.

For this clonotype: One base away lies a much larger clone, so this may be a sequencing read error. CDR3 amino acids: CACSEVSTDTQYF. CDR3 nucleotides: TGTGCCTGCAGTGAAGTTAGCACAGATACGCAGTATTTT. V is TRBV6-1 and J is TRBJ2-3; D is ambiguous. This CDR3 contains 13 residues. CDR1 is MNHNS, CDR2 SASEGT, per germline.

This clonotype was counted at least ten times. This rearrangement joins TRBV27 to TRBJ2-2; D is perhaps TRBD2 (5 bases). CDR3 length: 16 residues. Germline-derived CDR1 and CDR2 are MNHEY and SMNVEV (reference sequence). Trimming removed 4 bases at V and 3 bases at J, with 15 bases between. The CDR3 loop reads CASSSGARGYTGELFF. CDR3 coding DNA: TGTGCCAGCAGTTCCGGTGCCCGAGGGTACACCGGGGAGCTGTTTTTT.

In this sample, this clonotype turned up a few times. The chain combines TRBV5-6 with TRBJ1-4, with TRBD1 as a possible D gene (6 bases). The CDR3 runs 16 residues. Germline V lookup: CDR1 SGHDT, CDR2 YYEEEE. V lost 1 base, J lost 6 bases, and 16 bases lay in between. The CDR3 sequence: CASSLQWGATDEKLFF. In nucleotides, the CDR3 is TGTGCCAGCAGCTTGCAGTGGGGGGCGACGGATGAAAAACTGTTTTTT.

Many counts were recorded for this clonotype. This chain links TRBV2 with TRBJ2-1; a weak D match, TRBD1 (5 bases). The CDR3 covers 13 residues. CDR1 is SNHLY, CDR2 FYNNEI, per germline. Trimming removed 6 bases at V and 6 bases at J, with 12 bases between. The DNA of the CDR3 is TGTGCCAGCAGGGGGCTAGGCACCAATGAGCAGTTCTTC. Its translation is CASRGLGTNEQFF.

The sample holds many counts of this clonotype. The chain is built from TRBV28 and TRBJ2-7; D gene uncertain. Germline lookup yields CDR1 MDHEN and CDR2 SYDVKM. The CDR3 consists of 13 residues. Trimming shortened V by 5 bases and J by 3 bases, and 11 bases separated the two germline ends. The CDR3 nucleotides read TGTGCCAGCAGTAACCAGGAAATCTACGAGCAGTACTTC. It yields the protein CASSNQEIYEQYF.

This clonotype was observed a few times. This chain joins TRBV10-3 and TRBJ2-2; 9 positions agree with TRBD1. In germline, CDR1 is ENHRY, CDR2 SYGVKD. V lost 9 bases to trimming and J lost 1 base; unmatched junction nucleotides: 3. This CDR3 has 14 amino acids. The CDR3 spells CAILDRGNTGELFF. In nucleotides, the CDR3 is TGTGCCATTTTGGACAGGGGGAACACCGGGGAGCTGTTTTTT.

Notes on this clonotype: A much larger clone sits a single nucleotide away, making a read error possible. The chain joins TRBV3-1 to TRBJ2-1; D gene unclear. Deletions cut 4 bases from V and 15 bases from J, with 16 bases between. Germline V gene data show CDR1 as LGHDT and CDR2 as YNNKEL (reference sequence). The CDR3 length is 12 residues. DNA for the CDR3: TGTGCCAGCAGCCGAGCTTCGACGGATACGTTCTTC. It is translated as CASSRASTDTFF.

With respect to this clonotype: This CDR3 fails to terminate in the conserved phenylalanine or tryptophan, so it likely reflects a read error. This chain links TRBV18 with TRBJ1-1; D not certain. From germline, CDR1 is KGHSH and CDR2 LQKENI. CDR3 size: 14 residues. Trimming stripped 0 bases from V and 1 base from J, with 6 bases between. The CDR3 DNA is TGTGCCAGCTCACCACCGCCAGGGAACACTGAAGCTTTCTCT. Residues: CASSPPPGNTEAFS.

This clonotype has a count of ten or more. The chain joins TRBV6-6 to TRBJ1-4; D remains ambiguous. This CDR3 is built from 12 residues. Germline V gives CDR1 MNHNY, CDR2 SVGAGI (reference sequence). With 2 bases removed from V and 11 bases from J, the gap between germline ends came to 9 bases. The DNA for the CDR3 is TGTGCCAGCAGTTACAGGGATGGGAAACTGTTTTTT. It codes for CASSYRDGKLFF.

Within the sample, this clonotype is medium-sized. This rearrangement joins TRBV10-3 to TRBJ1-1; tentatively, D is TRBD1 (5 bases). This CDR3 is 16 amino acids long. Germline lookup yields CDR1 ENHRY and CDR2 SYGVKD. V was trimmed by 6 bases and J by 2 bases, leaving 19 bases between them. In DNA form, the CDR3 reads TGTGCCATCAGGGGGACGGCGCGAAGTCAAAACACTGAAGCTTTCTTT. The encoded protein is CAIRGTARSQNTEAFF.

A few counts support this clonotype. The V call is TRBV7-9, the J call TRBJ2-5; tentatively, D is TRBD1 (6 bases). Germline V lookup: CDR1 SEHNR, CDR2 FQNEAQ (reference sequence). This CDR3 has 16 amino acids. V gave up 2 bases and J gave up 5 bases, with 18 bases separating them. The CDR3 loop reads CASSLYVGARYETQYF. The CDR3 DNA is TGTGCCAGCAGCTTATATGTGGGGGCGCGGTATGAGACCCAGTACTTC.

In regard to this clonotype: The germline gene is not matched at one end of the junction; a read error may be the cause. V usage is TRBV6-1 and J usage is TRBJ1-2, with D uncertain. CDR3 size: 16 residues. Germline CDR1 is MNHNS and CDR2 is SASEGT. CDR3 bases: TGTGCCATCAGTGATTCGAACAGCCGAGCAGGCTATGGCTACACCTTC. Its translation is CAISDSNSRAGYGYTF.

This clonotype was recorded at least ten times. The chain is built from TRBV27 and TRBJ1-1; tentative D call: TRBD1 (6 bases). Between the trimmed V and J ends, which lost 8 bases and 4 bases, there was a span of 17 bases. CDR1 and CDR2 from the germline V gene are MNHEY and SMNVEV (reference sequence). This CDR3 has 14 residues. The CDR3 DNA reads as TGTGCCAGCCCCTCCCTCCCCAGGGGCACTGAAGCTTTCTTT. This translates into CASPSLPRGTEAFF.

The rearrangement links TRBV5-1 to TRBJ2-1; the match to TRBD1 covers 7 bases. Germline CDR1 and CDR2: SGHRS and YFSETQ. Trimming took 3 bases from V and 8 from J; bases not matched to a gene: 11. The CDR3 sequence is 15 residues long. Here the CDR3 reads CASSWGQPEGDEQFF. The DNA of the CDR3 is TGCGCCAGCAGCTGGGGACAGCCAGAAGGCGATGAGCAGTTCTTC.

At least ten counts were recorded for this clonotype. The chain couples TRBV24-1 to TRBJ2-1; D possibly corresponds to TRBD1 (6 bases). V was cut by 2 bases and J by 3 bases, with 16 bases left in between. CDR3 size: 17 residues. From germline, CDR1 is KGHDR and CDR2 SFDVKD. Written as DNA, the CDR3 is TGTGCCACCAGTGATTCCCTCAGGGGAGCCCTCTACAATGAGCAGTTCTTC. Its translation is CATSDSLRGALYNEQFF.

This clonotype was recorded a few times. The CDR3 reads CASSWTGWSGELFF. Written as DNA, the CDR3 is TGTGCCAGCAGCTGGACAGGGTGGTCCGGGGAGCTGTTTTTT. The V gene is TRBV7-8, the J gene TRBJ2-2; 8 bases agree with TRBD1. Germline V gene lookup returns CDR1 SGHVS and CDR2 FQNEAQ. This CDR3 is built from 14 residues. V shed 4 bases and J 6 bases; nucleotides not matched to a gene: 4.

CDR3 sequence (DNA): TGTGCCAGCAGCTTGCGAAGCGGAGTAGGTGACAATGAGCAGTTCTTC. It is translated as CASSLRSGVGDNEQFF. This chain connects TRBV5-4 to TRBJ2-1; perhaps TRBD2 as D (5 bases). Between the trimmed V and J ends, which lost 1 base and 5 bases, there was a span of 16 bases. The germline V gene has CDR1 SGHNT and CDR2 YYREEE (reference sequence). The CDR3 has 16 amino acids.

The chain joins TRBV18 to TRBJ2-1; 8 bases line up with TRBD2. The CDR3 totals 15 residues. Germline V CDR1 and CDR2: KGHSH, LQKENI. Trimming took 3 bases from V and 3 from J; bases not matched to a gene: 4. CDR3 bases: TGTGCCAGCTCACCGGACAGCGGGGGCTACAATGAGCAGTTCTTC. It yields the protein CASSPDSGGYNEQFF.

This clonotype was detected many times. The chain couples TRBV14 to TRBJ2-3; D not certain. Trimming removed 2 bases at V and 6 bases at J, with 21 bases between. Germline-derived CDR1 and CDR2 are SGHDN and FVKESK. This CDR3 contains 17 residues. CDR3 amino acids: CASSQPPNLGLADTQYF. As DNA, the CDR3 is TGTGCCAGCAGCCAACCCCCAAATCTCGGTCTTGCGGATACGCAGTATTTT.

This clonotype was counted many times. This chain joins TRBV9 and TRBJ2-1, with 9 bases matching TRBD1. Trimming cost V 0 bases and J 3 bases; bases outside gene matches: 4. CDR3 size: 16 residues. The germline V gene encodes CDR1 SGDLS and CDR2 YYNGEE. DNA of the CDR3: TGTGCCAGCAGCGTAGGGGACAGGGTTTTCTACAATGAGCAGTTCTTC. Its protein is CASSVGDRVFYNEQFF.

This rearrangement joins TRBV6-2 or TRBV6-3 to TRBJ2-5; TRBD2 agrees at 16 bases. In germline, CDR1 is MNHEY, CDR2 SVGEGT. With V trimmed by 6 bases and J by 2 bases, 0 bases remained unmatched. This CDR3 contains 15 residues. The CDR3 reads CASRGLAGGQETQYF. CDR3 coding DNA: TGTGCCAGCAGGGGACTAGCGGGAGGGCAAGAGACCCAGTACTTC.

The V and J genes are TRBV6-1 and TRBJ1-2; D gene uncertain. V lost 7 bases and J 7 bases, leaving 10 bases between the germline ends. CDR1 is MNHNS and CDR2 is SASEGT in the germline V gene. CDR3 size: 11 residues. The CDR3 sequence: CASIGIFGYTF. As DNA, the CDR3 is TGTGCCAGCATTGGGATATTTGGCTACACCTTC.

This clonotype was detected only a few times. The chain couples TRBV13 to TRBJ1-3, with 10 nucleotides matching TRBD1. The length of the CDR3 is 15 residues. V shed 6 bases, J shed 0 bases, and the junction held 2 bases outside the gene matches. Germline V gene data show CDR1 as PRHDT and CDR2 as FYEKMQ (reference sequence). The CDR3 loop reads CASRTGGRSGNTIYF. The CDR3 DNA reads TGTGCCAGCAGGACAGGGGGCCGCTCTGGAAACACCATATATTTT. Variable domain in full (rest from reference TRBV13 and TRBJ1-3): AAGVIQSPRHLIKEKRETATLKCYPIPRHDTVYWYQQGPGQDPQFLISFYEKMQSDKGSIPDRFSAQQFSDYHSELNMSSLELGDSALYFCASRTGGRSGNTIYFGEGSWLTVV.

The CDR3 sequence: CASSIGTGGQPQHF. The CDR3 nucleotides are TGTGCCAGTAGTATAGGGACAGGCGGTCAGCCCCAGCATTTT. This sequence joins TRBV19 and TRBJ1-5, with 7 bases fitting TRBD1. The CDR3 contains 14 residues. Germline lookup yields CDR1 LNHDA and CDR2 SQIVND (reference sequence). J gave up 6 bases and V 1 base, and 3 bases lay outside the gene matches.

On this clonotype: The junction differs from germline at one of its ends, possibly a read error. V gene TRBV7-9 combines with J gene TRBJ2-1, with TRBD2 matching over 11 bases. The V gene's germline CDR1 is SEHNR and CDR2 FQNEAQ (reference sequence). CDR3 length: 16 amino acids. Written as DNA, the CDR3 is TGTGCCAGCAGCCTAGCGGGAGGCCGCACCTACAATGAGCAGTTCTTC. Protein product: CASSLAGGRTYNEQFF.

This chain joins TRBV7-6 and TRBJ2-5; D remains unclear. Trimming took off 2 bases at V and 2 bases at J, with 9 bases between the two ends. The CDR3 extends over 14 amino acids. Germline V CDR1 and CDR2: SGHVS, FNYEAQ. Written as DNA, the CDR3 is TGTGCCAGCAGCTTAAGACTCACACAAGAGACCCAGTACTTC. Translating it yields CASSLRLTQETQYF.

This clonotype was observed many times. In nucleotides, the CDR3 is TGTGCCAGCAGTCTAGCGGGGGAAAGCACAGATACGCAGTATTTT. This gives the protein CASSLAGESTDTQYF. The chain recombines TRBV11-3 with TRBJ2-3; 10 bases are shared with TRBD2. Germline CDR1 SGHNT, CDR2 YENEEA. V gave up 6 bases and J gave up 0 bases; unmatched junction bases: 3. The CDR3 runs to 15 residues.